This TCR beta chain was identified during a study of blood T cell repertoires in COVID-19 (dated by TCRdb to about 2020). Study-level background: Collaborator samples came from the United States, Italy and Spain and covered acute and convalescent phases of COVID-19. The material from the prospective study consisted of cDNA or gDNA derived from T cells, B-cell-depleted T cells, or PBMCs. The samples were drawn from two sources: the first 160 participants of the ongoing ImmuneRACE study, and fewer than 1,500 subjects contributed by 6 global collaborators. HLA class I and class II types, where available, came from metadata supplied by the sample provider rather than from assay-based typing. The repertoires were released in a freely available public database intended as a resource for research on the immune response to SARS-CoV-2. The sample metadata nearly always contained a de-identified subject ID, COVID-19 status, age in years and sex. Deeply sampled blood TCRbeta repertoires from subjects exposed to, actively infected with, or recovered from COVID-19 were included in the dataset. Study-wide conclusions, independent of this receptor: The quantity of clinical and demographic metadata differed by source and by participant and was supplied without curation.

TCRbeta CDR3 regions were amplified from genomic DNA using the immunoSEQ Assay, a bias-controlled multiplex PCR. On the study's bioinformatics: The number of nucleated cells in each sample was estimated from the amplification of reference gene primers within the assay. To quantify the absolute abundance of each unique TCRbeta CDR3 rearrangement, sequence reads were collapsed and filtered. Productive Simpson clonality was computed per sample as the square root of Simpson's diversity index over productive rearrangements. This immuneACCESS table, as held by TCRdb, lists in-frame sequences with V and J called but not all clones. Of the missing ones, under half trace to an unresolved V gene in checked studies; the others have no known cause. The DNA gave D and trimming, while V, J and clone size come from that table. The sample table records some 130,000 clones; approximately 83% of these occur just once. The ten largest clones take up around 20% of the sample.

V loses 4 bases of germline sequence and J loses 6 bases, and the interval between the two ends is 19 bases. As encoded in the germline V gene, CDR1 is MNHEY while CDR2 is SVGEGT. The CDR3 holds 15 amino acids from the cysteine to the phenylalanine. Solely the CDR3 DNA is kept, with 45 bases framed from the first base. This clone was picked up a small number of times. Its antigen is still unknown. No clone much larger than this one lies a single base away; base qualities are absent. Another Seattle source contributed samples from volunteer blood donors who had recovered from COVID-19. The collaborating institutions used their own protocols to collect whole blood in K2EDTA tubes. For TCRbeta analysis, collaborator samples were shipped as frozen whole blood, as isolated PBMCs, or as DNA extracted from either sample type.

Sequenced: peripheral blood. The origin of this receptor is a woman in her 50s who had recovered from COVID-19. The chain was built from TRBV6-2 or TRBV6-3 and TRBJ2-7; tentative D gene TRBD2, with 6 bases matching. The CDR3 sequence is CASSWPGSARGEQYF. The DNA sequence is given as TGTGCCAGCAGTTGGCCCGGGAGCGCGAGGGGCGAGCAGTACTTC.